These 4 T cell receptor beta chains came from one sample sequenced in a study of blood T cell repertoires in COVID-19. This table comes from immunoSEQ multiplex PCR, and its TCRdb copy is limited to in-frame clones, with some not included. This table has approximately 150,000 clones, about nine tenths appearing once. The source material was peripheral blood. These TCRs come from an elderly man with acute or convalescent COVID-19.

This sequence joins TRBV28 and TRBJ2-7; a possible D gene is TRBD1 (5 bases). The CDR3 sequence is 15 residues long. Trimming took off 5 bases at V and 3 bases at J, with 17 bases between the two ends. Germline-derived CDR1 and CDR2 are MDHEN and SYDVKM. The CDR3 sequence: CASSPDPGRNYEQYF. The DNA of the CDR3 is TGTGCCAGCAGTCCCGACCCAGGGCGGAACTACGAGCAGTACTTC.

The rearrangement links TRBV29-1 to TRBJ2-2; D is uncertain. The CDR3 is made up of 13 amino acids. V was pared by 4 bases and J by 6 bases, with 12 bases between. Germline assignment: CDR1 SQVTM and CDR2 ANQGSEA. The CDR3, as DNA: TGCAGCGTTGCAGAGGTTCAGTCCGGGGAGCTGTTTTTT. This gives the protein CSVAEVQSGELFF.

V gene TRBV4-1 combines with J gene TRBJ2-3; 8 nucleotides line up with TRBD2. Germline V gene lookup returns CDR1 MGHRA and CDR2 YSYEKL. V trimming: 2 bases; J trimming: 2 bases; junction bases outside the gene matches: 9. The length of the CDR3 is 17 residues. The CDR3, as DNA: TGCGCCAGCAGCCAAAGACAGCGGGAGCTCGTCACAGATACGCAGTATTTT. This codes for CASSQRQRELVTDTQYF.

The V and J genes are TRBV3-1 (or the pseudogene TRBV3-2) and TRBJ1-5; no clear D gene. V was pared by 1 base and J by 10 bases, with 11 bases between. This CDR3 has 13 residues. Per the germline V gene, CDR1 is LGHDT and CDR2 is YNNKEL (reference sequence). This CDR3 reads CASSQVRGNPQHF. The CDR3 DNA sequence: TGTGCCAGCAGCCAAGTACGCGGGAACCCCCAGCATTTT.